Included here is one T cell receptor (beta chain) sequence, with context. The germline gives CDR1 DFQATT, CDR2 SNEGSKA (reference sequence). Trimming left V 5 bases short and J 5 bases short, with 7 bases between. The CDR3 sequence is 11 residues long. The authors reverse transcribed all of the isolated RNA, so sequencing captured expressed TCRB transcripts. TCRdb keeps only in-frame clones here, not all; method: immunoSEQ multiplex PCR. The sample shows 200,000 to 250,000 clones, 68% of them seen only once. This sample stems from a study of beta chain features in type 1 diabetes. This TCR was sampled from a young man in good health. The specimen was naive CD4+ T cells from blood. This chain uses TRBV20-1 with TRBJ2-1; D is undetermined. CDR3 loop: CSAYTNNEQFF. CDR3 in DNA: TGCAGTGCTTACACAAACAATGAGCAGTTCTTC.